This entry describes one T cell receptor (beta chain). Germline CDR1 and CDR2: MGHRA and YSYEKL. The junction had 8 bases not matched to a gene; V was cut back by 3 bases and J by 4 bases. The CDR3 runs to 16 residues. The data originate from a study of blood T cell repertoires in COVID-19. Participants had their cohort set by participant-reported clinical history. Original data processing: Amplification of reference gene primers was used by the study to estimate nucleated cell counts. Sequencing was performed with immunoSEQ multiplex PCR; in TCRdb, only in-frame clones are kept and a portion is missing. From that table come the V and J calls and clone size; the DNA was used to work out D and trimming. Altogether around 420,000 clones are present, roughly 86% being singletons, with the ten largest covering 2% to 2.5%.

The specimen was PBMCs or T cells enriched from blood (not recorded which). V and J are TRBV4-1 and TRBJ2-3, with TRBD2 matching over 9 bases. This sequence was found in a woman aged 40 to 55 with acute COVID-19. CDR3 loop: CASSHAAGGPADTQYF. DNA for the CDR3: TGCGCCAGCAGCCACGCCGCGGGGGGGCCGGCAGATACGCAGTATTTT.